This T cell receptor (beta chain) was recovered during a study of T cell repertoires in cytomegalovirus infection. Study-level information: Recently identified HLA-C-restricted CMV epitopes and well-studied HLA-B-restricted CMV epitopes were used by the study. Indications of both CMV infection and matching HLA type were provided by public TCR beta signatures. The study's findings and limits: Of the TCR beta families, the public ones yielded a cumulative frequency that identified carriers of CMV plus the relevant HLA. Clonotypes of TCR beta that were HLA-C-restricted and CMV-specific dominated the ex vivo response.

TCRdb re-called the reads through MiXCR, storing one row per CDR3 protein. The repertoire holds roughly 860,000 distinct CDR3 sequences, with around a third as singletons. Per germline, CDR1 MGHRA and CDR2 YSYEKL. The CDR3 is made up of 15 amino acids. Trimming took 0 bases from V and 2 from J, leaving 8 bases between them. Comment on this clonotype: Its matching antigen is unknown.

The specimen comprised cultured CD8+ T cells from PBMCs, sampled from culture after CMV antigen stimulation. The chain joins TRBV4-1 to TRBJ2-1; no definite D call. This TCR derives from a human donor in good health (CMV status not recorded). Some clones in this sample may be carry-over from other donors' samples. The CDR3: CASSQEGVPYNEQFF. CDR3 bases: TGCGCCAGCAGCCAAGAAGGAGTGCCCTACAATGAGCAGTTCTTC.